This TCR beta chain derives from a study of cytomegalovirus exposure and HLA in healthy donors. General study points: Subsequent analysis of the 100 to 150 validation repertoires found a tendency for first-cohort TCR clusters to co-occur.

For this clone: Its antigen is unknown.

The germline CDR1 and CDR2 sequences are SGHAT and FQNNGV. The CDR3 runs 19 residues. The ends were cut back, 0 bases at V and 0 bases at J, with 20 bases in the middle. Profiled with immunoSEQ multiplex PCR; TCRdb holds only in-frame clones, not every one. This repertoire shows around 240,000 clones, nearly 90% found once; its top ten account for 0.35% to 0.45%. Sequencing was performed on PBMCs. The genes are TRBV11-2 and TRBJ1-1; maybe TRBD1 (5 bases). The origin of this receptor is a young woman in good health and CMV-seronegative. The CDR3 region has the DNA TGTGCCAGCAGCTTAGAGGGGGGGGAAGTACGGGACGTGAACACTGAAGCTTTCTTT. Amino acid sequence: CASSLEGGEVRDVNTEAFF.